The T cell receptor (beta chain) described here comes from a study of blood T cell repertoires in COVID-19. TCRdb's copy holds only in-frame clones and misses some; the assay was immunoSEQ multiplex PCR. Of around 300,000 clones detected, about nine tenths appear once; the ten largest clones hold less than 2%. CDR1 SGDLS and CDR2 YYNGEE come from the germline V gene. The V end lost 1 base, the J end lost 1 base, and 8 bases lay between the germline ends. This CDR3 is 15 amino acids long. Ages ranged from roughly 18 to 100 years, with residence in under 25 US areas. Cohorts were determined from participant-reported clinical history.

The sequence was obtained from a woman aged 55-70 years who had recovered from COVID-19. Sequencing was performed on PBMCs or T cells enriched from blood (not recorded which). The chain couples TRBV9 to TRBJ2-2; TRBD1 is a possible D gene (6 bases). The CDR3, as DNA: TGTGCCAGCAGCGTACTGGGACAGAACACCGGGGAGCTGTTTTTT. Its protein is CASSVLGQNTGELFF. Full variable domain (rest looked up from reference TRBV9 and TRBJ2-2): DSGVTQTPKHLITATGQRVTLRCSPRSGDLSVYWYQQSLDQGLQFLIQYYNGEERAKGNILERFSAQQFPDLHSELNLSSLELGDSALYFCASSVLGQNTGELFFGEGSRLTVL.